This TCR beta chain originates from a study of response to subunit inactivated influenza vaccine. Study results and caveats: Seasonal influenza vaccination, on each occasion, was suggested by the authors to recruit few new T cells.

About this clonotype itself: Antigen specificity is unknown.

Germline CDR1 and CDR2: MGHDK and SYGVNS. The CDR3 runs 15 residues. V dropped 0 bases and J dropped 7; count of bases not matched to a gene: 1. TCRdb reprocessed the RT-PCR reads via MiXCR and lists one record per CDR3 protein. This table holds roughly 760,000 distinct CDR3 sequences, around 20% found once. The chain combines TRBV25-1 with TRBJ1-6; TRBD1 agrees at 9 bases. The specimen comprised PBMCs from blood, sampled about 5 days after vaccination. The TCR was taken from a man over 45 who received an inactivated influenza vaccine. CDR3 bases: TGTGCCAGCAGTGAATATGGACAGGGGAATTCACCCCTCCACTTT. Protein product: CASSEYGQGNSPLHF.